One and the same sample provided the 22 T cell receptor beta chains below, sequenced in a study of cytomegalovirus exposure and HLA in healthy donors. Vbeta (60) and Jbeta (13) primers were used in the PCR. Sequencing was performed with immunoSEQ multiplex PCR; in TCRdb, only in-frame clones are kept and a portion is missing. The sample lists 190,000 or so clones, more than 65% occurring once. The sequenced sample was PBMCs. These receptors were obtained from a girl between 10 and 17 years old in good health and CMV-seropositive.

Here the CDR3 reads CASSHGMGQSVQFF. CDR3 DNA sequence: TGTGCCAGCAGCCACGGCATGGGACAAAGTGTGCAGTTCTTC. The J gene is TRBJ2-1, the V gene TRBV11-2; possible D gene TRBD1, 6 bases. Germline CDR1 and CDR2: SGHAT and FQNNGV. CDR3 length: 14 residues. The V end lost 5 bases, the J end lost 12 bases, and 20 bases lay between the germline ends.

This chain connects TRBV11-2 to TRBJ1-1; a possible D gene is TRBD1 (5 bases). The V gene's germline CDR1 is SGHAT and CDR2 FQNNGV. V shed 1 base and J shed 5 bases, with 17 bases lying between them. This CDR3 comprises 16 residues. The CDR3 bases are TGTGCCAGCAGCTTAGTGGCGGGGGGTGTGGGTACTGAAGCTTTCTTT. Its protein is CASSLVAGGVGTEAFF.

The rearrangement links TRBV7-9 to TRBJ1-5, with no clear D. The CDR3 covers 14 residues. Trimming shortened V by 1 base and J by 0 bases, and 4 bases separated the two germline ends. Per the germline V gene, CDR1 is SEHNR and CDR2 is FQNEAQ (reference sequence). The CDR3 region has the DNA TGTGCCAGCAGCTTAGGGGCTAGCAATCAGCCCCAGCATTTT. Translated: CASSLGASNQPQHF.

The chain has TRBV6-6 and TRBJ2-3; TRBD1 matches 10 bases. V lost 5 bases to trimming and J lost 4 bases; unmatched junction nucleotides: 3. Germline CDR1 and CDR2: MNHNY and SVGAGI (reference sequence). There are 14 residues in the CDR3. The CDR3 coding sequence is TGTGCCAGCAGTCGGGACAGGGGCTCAGATACGCAGTATTTT. It codes for CASSRDRGSDTQYF.

The rearrangement links TRBV5-6 to TRBJ2-5; 7 bases agree with TRBD1. Germline loops: CDR1 SGHDT, CDR2 YYEEEE. This CDR3 region has 17 residues. Trimming cost V 4 bases and J 4 bases; bases outside gene matches: 16. CDR3 protein: CASSMTLTGQRAETQYF. DNA for the CDR3: TGTGCCAGCAGCATGACCCTTACGGGACAGAGAGCAGAGACCCAGTACTTC. Variable domain in full (rest from reference TRBV5-6 and TRBJ2-5): DAGVTQSPTHLIKTRGQQVTLRCSPKSGHDTVSWYQQALGQGPQFIFQYYEEEERQRGNFPDRFSGHQFPNYSSELNVNALLLGDSALYLCASSMTLTGQRAETQYFGPGTRLLVL.

This chain links TRBV4-3 with TRBJ1-4; D remains ambiguous. This CDR3 has 12 amino acids. CDR1 is LGHNA and CDR2 is YSLEER in the germline V gene. Trimming stripped 0 bases from V and 8 bases from J, with 4 bases between. The DNA for the CDR3 is TGCGCCAGCAGCCAAGATCCAGAAAAACTGTTTTTT. The encoded protein is CASSQDPEKLFF.

The sample holds one count of this clone. The chain employs TRBV5-1 and TRBJ2-7; perhaps TRBD1 as D (5 bases). V lost 3 bases to trimming and J lost 4 bases, with 11 bases between them. Germline V gene sequence: CDR1 SGHRS, CDR2 YFSETQ. The CDR3 totals 13 residues. The CDR3 DNA sequence: TGCGCCAGCAGCTCTTCAGGGATTTACGAGCAGTACTTC. Translation: CASSSSGIYEQYF.

The rearrangement joins TRBV7-2 to TRBJ2-7; 7 bases map to TRBD1. Trimming at V came to 5 bases and at J to 0 bases, leaving 7 bases not matched to a gene. In germline, CDR1 is SGHTA, CDR2 FQGNSA. The CDR3 runs to 15 residues. Written as DNA, the CDR3 is TGTGCCAGCAGCCGGGACAGATCAAGCTCCTACGAGCAGTACTTC. It encodes CASSRDRSSSYEQYF.

The chain employs TRBV6-5 and TRBJ2-5; TRBD1 matches at 10 bases. CDR1 and CDR2 from the germline V gene are MNHEY and SVGAGI. With V trimmed by 3 bases and J by 5 bases, 6 bases remained unmatched. The CDR3 runs to 15 residues. The CDR3 DNA sequence: TGTGCCAGCAGTTATACAAAGGACAGGGGGGAGACCCAGTACTTC. Translating it yields CASSYTKDRGETQYF.

The chain has TRBV11-3 and TRBJ2-7; TRBD1 aligns across 8 bases. V lost 5 bases to trimming and J lost 2 bases; unmatched junction nucleotides: 8. Germline assignment: CDR1 SGHNT and CDR2 YENEEA. The CDR3 is 15 amino acids. For the CDR3, the DNA is TGTGCCAGCAGCCCCTCGGGACAGGATCCCTACGAGCAGTACTTC. Protein: CASSPSGQDPYEQYF.

CDR3 coding DNA: TGCAGTGCTCAGGACTTTCAGCCCCAGCATTTT. Protein product: CSAQDFQPQHF. The chain uses TRBV20-1 and TRBJ1-5; unclear D gene. Germline CDR1 is DFQATT and CDR2 is SNEGSKA (reference sequence). Trimming pared 5 bases from V and 6 bases from J, leaving 8 bases between. The length of the CDR3 is 11 residues.

CDR3 sequence: CALTRLAGGDTQYF. As DNA, the CDR3 is TGTGCCTTGACGAGACTAGCGGGGGGAGATACGCAGTATTTT. V and J are TRBV30 and TRBJ2-3, with 13 bases that match TRBD2. CDR3 length equals 14 residues. J lost 5 bases, V lost 7 bases, and 6 bases had no gene match. Germline V CDR1 and CDR2: GTSNPN, SVGIG (reference sequence).

This clone was found a few times. V is TRBV19 and J is TRBJ1-6; a weak D match, TRBD1 (5 bases). Germline lookup yields CDR1 LNHDA and CDR2 SQIVND (reference sequence). Trimming pared 5 bases from V and 10 bases from J, leaving 21 bases between. There are 16 residues in the CDR3. The CDR3: CASSARQAGIHSPLHF. The CDR3 bases are TGTGCCAGTAGTGCCCGCCAGGCAGGGATTCACTCACCCCTCCACTTT.

This clone was detected a few times. The chain recombines TRBV19 with TRBJ2-7, with a weak D call TRBD2 (7 bases). Germline-derived CDR1 and CDR2 are LNHDA and SQIVND (reference sequence). V was shortened by 4 bases and J by 4 bases, with 23 bases between the two germline ends. This CDR3 has 17 amino acids. CDR3 sequence reads: CASSRSWRGHRGYEQYF. For the CDR3, the DNA is TGTGCCAGTAGTAGGTCATGGCGGGGGCATCGGGGGTACGAGCAGTACTTC.

The rearrangement links TRBV6-6 to TRBJ2-1; 12 bases line up with TRBD2. This CDR3 region has 15 residues. V gave up 5 bases and J gave up 4 bases; unmatched junction bases: 3. The germline gives CDR1 MNHNY, CDR2 SVGAGI (reference sequence). The CDR3 DNA reads TGTGCCAGCAGTGCGACTAGCGGGGGTTACAATGAGCAGTTCTTC. It translates to CASSATSGGYNEQFF.

The gene calls are TRBV27 and TRBJ2-7, with 8 bases that match TRBD1. V was pared by 6 bases and J by 5 bases, with 9 bases of the junction left unmatched. The CDR3 runs to 14 residues. Germline V CDR1 and CDR2: MNHEY, SMNVEV (reference sequence). CDR3 nucleotides: TGTGCCAGCAGCCAGGGGGCAATTTCCCACGAGCAGTACTTC. Its translation is CASSQGAISHEQYF.

The gene calls are TRBV2 and TRBJ2-3, with 7 positions matching TRBD2. Trimming took 2 bases from V and 2 from J; bases not matched to a gene: 1. This CDR3 comprises 14 residues. Germline V gene lookup returns CDR1 SNHLY and CDR2 FYNNEI. CDR3: CASSELADTDTQYF. The DNA of the CDR3 is TGTGCCAGCAGTGAACTAGCGGACACAGATACGCAGTATTTT.

The rearrangement joins TRBV7-8 to TRBJ1-2; D unclear. The CDR3 runs to 13 residues. V lost 5 bases to trimming and J lost 7 bases, with 14 bases between them. Germline assignment: CDR1 SGHVS and CDR2 FQNEAQ. CDR3 DNA sequence: TGTGCCAGCAGCCGATCGGGTCCTGTTGGCTACACCTTC. It translates to CASSRSGPVGYTF.

The gene calls are TRBV9 and TRBJ2-1, with 8 bases matching TRBD2. The ends lost 0 bases at V and 3 bases at J; junction bases unmatched: 2. Germline V gene lookup returns CDR1 SGDLS and CDR2 YYNGEE. This CDR3 has 15 residues. The CDR3 reads CASSVGGLDYNEQFF. Here the CDR3 DNA reads TGTGCCAGCAGCGTAGGGGGACTAGACTACAATGAGCAGTTCTTC. The full variable domain, rest sourced from reference TRBV9 and TRBJ2-1, is DSGVTQTPKHLITATGQRVTLRCSPRSGDLSVYWYQQSLDQGLQFLIQYYNGEERAKGNILERFSAQQFPDLHSELNLSSLELGDSALYFCASSVGGLDYNEQFFGPGTRLTVL.

This sequence joins TRBV29-1 and TRBJ2-3; 14 bases line up with TRBD2. Germline V lookup: CDR1 SQVTM, CDR2 ANQGSEA. Trimming cost V 6 bases and J 1 base; bases outside gene matches: 12. CDR3 length: 18 residues. As DNA, the CDR3 is TGCAGCGTGCGGACTAGCGGGGGGACCTTAGGAGGCACAGATACGCAGTATTTT. Translated: CSVRTSGGTLGGTDTQYF.

V and J are TRBV4-3 and TRBJ1-6; a weak D match, TRBD1 (6 bases). Trimming took off 0 bases at V and 12 bases at J, with 18 bases between the two ends. CDR3 length: 16 residues. Germline V gives CDR1 LGHNA, CDR2 YSLEER. The CDR3 DNA follows: TGCGCCAGCAGCCAAGATGTGTGGGACACCACAGTACCCCTCCACTTT. Translation: CASSQDVWDTTVPLHF.

This clone was counted a single time. The V and J genes are TRBV14 and TRBJ1-6; the D is unclear. Trimming shortened V by 0 bases and J by 5 bases, and 5 bases separated the two germline ends. CDR1 is SGHDN and CDR2 is FVKESK in the germline V gene. CDR3 length: 14 residues. The CDR3 spells CASSQEPDNSPLHF. CDR3 sequence (DNA): TGTGCCAGCAGCCAAGAGCCAGATAATTCACCCCTCCACTTT.